This T cell receptor beta chain was documented in a study of T cell clonotyping in hematopoietic cell transplantation. The protocol was immunoSEQ multiplex PCR, while the TCRdb copy is restricted to in-frame clones and leaves out a portion. The profile shows approximately 13,000 clones, just over 95% of them singletons. The TCR was taken from a female patient in her fifties who had an allogeneic stem cell transplant from an unrelated donor, so T cells may come from the graft donor. Some clones in this sample may be carry-over from other donors' samples. Here the sequenced sample was peripheral blood mononuclear cells, taken 30 days after allogeneic stem cell transplant.

The CDR3 nucleotides read TGCGCCAGCAGCTTGCCGGGCGGAGACACCATATATTTT. This codes for CASSLPGGDTIYF. This chain joins TRBV5-1 and TRBJ1-3; D uncertain. Trimming removed 1 base from V and 8 bases from J, with 10 bases in between. Germline CDR1 and CDR2: SGHRS and YFSETQ. The CDR3 has 13 residues.